This T cell receptor (beta chain) was recorded in a study of OX40 agonist ivuxolimab in advanced cancers. Background on the study: Cohort: about 80% men, mean age around 61, aged about 20 to 80.

Sequenced by immunoSEQ multiplex PCR; TCRdb stores in-frame clones only, minus some. Of approximately 74,000 clones detected, about 89% appear once; the ten largest clones hold 0.25% to 0.3%. Per the germline V gene, CDR1 is KGHSH and CDR2 is LQKENI. The CDR3 is 16 residues long. V was trimmed by 0 bases and J by 0 bases, leaving 8 bases between them. This clonotype originated in an adult with an advanced solid tumor such as melanoma, head and neck, liver or kidney cancer. Sequenced here: CD4+ or CD8+ T cells sorted from blood, sampled in a trial of the OX40 agonist ivuxolimab. The chain recombines TRBV18 with TRBJ2-2; D is ambiguous. The CDR3 here is CASSPPVRANTGELFF. In DNA form, the CDR3 reads TGTGCCAGCTCACCACCTGTACGGGCGAACACCGGGGAGCTGTTTTTT. Full variable domain (remainder filled in from reference TRBV18 and TRBJ2-2): NAGVMQNPRHLVRRRGQEARLRCSPMKGHSHVYWYRQLPEEGLKFMVYLQKENIIDESGMPKERFSAEFPKEGPSILRIQQVVRGDSAAYFCASSPPVRANTGELFFGEGSRLTVL.